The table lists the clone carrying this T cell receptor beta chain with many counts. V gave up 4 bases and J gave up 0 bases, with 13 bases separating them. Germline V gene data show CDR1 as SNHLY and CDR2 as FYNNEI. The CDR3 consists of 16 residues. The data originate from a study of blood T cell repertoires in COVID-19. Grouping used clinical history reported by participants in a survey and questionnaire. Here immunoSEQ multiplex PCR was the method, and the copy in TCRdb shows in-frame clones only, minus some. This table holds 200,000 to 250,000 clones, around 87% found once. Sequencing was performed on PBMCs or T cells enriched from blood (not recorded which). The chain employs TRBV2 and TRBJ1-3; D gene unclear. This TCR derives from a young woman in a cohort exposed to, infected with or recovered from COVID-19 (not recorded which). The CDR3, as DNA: TGTGCCAGCAGTGTTAGTACCGAACTCTCTGGAAACACCATATATTTT. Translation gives CASSVSTELSGNTIYF.